A selection of T cell receptor beta chains follows, all from one sample in a study of low-dose radiotherapy and immunotherapy resistance in tumors. TCRdb itself ran the reads through MiXCR, one entry per CDR3 protein. The sample has around 68,000 distinct CDR3 sequences, approximately 26% seen once; the top ten hold 6.5% to 8%. Sequenced here: PBMCs, sampled before treatment. The receptors originated from a male donor with rectosigmoid adenocarcinoma. The conserved cysteine and the conserved F or W are not part of the CDR3 here.

TRBV28	TRBJ2-3	ASSFIWPSSDTQY
TRBV29-1	TRBJ2-7	SVWLGGYGDYEQY
TRBV7-9	TRBJ1-6	ASSVDGNNSPLH
TRBV6-2/TRBV6-3	TRBJ2-4	ASSFITDLGAKNIQY
TRBV7-3	TRBJ2-1	ASSLTPSSYNEQF
TRBV7-9	TRBJ2-3	ASSPTQIQGTDTQY
TRBV7-7	TRBJ2-2	ASSPDYGGELF
TRBV3-1	TRBJ1-3	ASSPSGPFSGNTIY
TRBV6-6	TRBJ1-4	ASSYGQAVFEKLF
TRBV18	TRBJ2-7	ASFQDSAYEQY
TRBV7-2	TRBJ2-1	ASSKTAYNEQF
TRBV12-3/TRBV12-4	TRBJ2-2	ASSSGTGNTGELF
TRBV5-4	TRBJ2-1	ASSLEWLAGVGEQF
TRBV6-5	TRBJ1-5	ASSYRGWDQPQH
TRBV19	TRBJ2-7	ASSNGGSYEQY
TRBV25-1	TRBJ1-4	ASCGYHRQTTNEKLF
TRBV4-3	TRBJ1-1	ASSLGTGNTEAF
TRBV7-9	TRBJ1-1	ASSLAGAQNTEAF
TRBV5-5	TRBJ1-1	ASSLAGQTSSNTEAF
TRBV7-2	TRBJ1-1	ASSWGGQTEAF
TRBV5-4	TRBJ1-1	ASMPLEQGAKTEAF
TRBV12-3/TRBV12-4	TRBJ2-6	ASSSQTGRSGANVLT
TRBV4-1	TRBJ2-5	ASSQRWDREKETQY
TRBV12-3/TRBV12-4	TRBJ2-7	ASSFPGQEQY
TRBV19	TRBJ2-2	ATGEGPNTGELF
TRBV7-2	TRBJ2-1	ASSFPRGGVSYNEQF
TRBV6-2/TRBV6-3	TRBJ2-5	ASSTFRRHQGDKETQY
TRBV12-3/TRBV12-4	TRBJ1-3	ASSLVGAGNTIY
TRBV4-2	TRBJ1-6	ASSQEGTGNSPLH
TRBV6-5	TRBJ2-1	AIKTSGKNNEQF
TRBV6-2/TRBV6-3	TRBJ2-6	ASSPGLAGSGANVLT
TRBV12-5	TRBJ2-2	ASGLGQNGELF
TRBV20-1	TRBJ2-2	SARGQSLYTGELF
TRBV15	TRBJ2-5	ATSRDRGGETQY
TRBV7-9	TRBJ2-1	ASPPPETYNEQF
TRBV5-1	TRBJ2-6	ASSQMETVAGANVLT
TRBV6-1	TRBJ2-1	ASRNAGTAGIYNEQF
TRBV2	TRBJ2-1	ASSFSGGAYNEQF
TRBV6-5	TRBJ1-5	ASRGTGGGQPQH
TRBV5-1	TRBJ2-3	ASSLGLAGENTDTQY